Each of the 23 T cell receptor beta chains below was sequenced from the same sample in a study of T cells in Graves' hyperthyroidism and ophthalmopathy. Amplified TCR beta CDR3 regions came from RNA transcripts. HTBI primers drove first-round RT-PCR of the TCR CDR3. TCRdb re-called the multiplex PCR reads through MiXCR, storing one row per CDR3 protein. The sample carries around 490,000 distinct CDR3 sequences, 15% to 20% recorded once. Sequences were obtained from blood. Receptors originate from a man in his forties with Graves' ophthalmopathy.

This sequence joins TRBV20-1 and TRBJ2-1, with 8 bases matching TRBD2. Germline V gene sequence: CDR1 DFQATT, CDR2 SNEGSKA (reference sequence). This CDR3 has 16 amino acids. J gave up 4 bases and V 0 bases, and 8 bases lay outside the gene matches. This CDR3 is CSARDPGAGVYNEQFF. The CDR3 DNA follows: TGCAGTGCTAGAGATCCAGGAGCGGGAGTTTACAATGAGCAGTTCTTC.

This clonotype was detected ten times or more. The V and J genes are TRBV20-1 and TRBJ1-1; 8 nucleotides agree with TRBD1. Germline V gene sequence: CDR1 DFQATT, CDR2 SNEGSKA (reference sequence). The CDR3 consists of 13 residues. V lost 4 bases and J lost 5; bases outside the gene matches: 6. The CDR3 protein is CSATPTGETEAFF. The CDR3 nucleotides read TGCAGTGCTACCCCGACAGGGGAAACTGAAGCTTTCTTT.

This clonotype was seen many times. J is TRBJ2-7 and V is TRBV2; 13 bases fit TRBD2. The CDR3 consists of 17 residues. Germline CDR1 is SNHLY and CDR2 is FYNNEI. Trimming cost V 0 bases and J 2 bases; bases outside gene matches: 4. The CDR3 here is CASSEARGLAGTYEQYF. In DNA, the CDR3 is TGTGCCAGCAGTGAAGCGAGGGGACTAGCGGGAACCTACGAGCAGTACTTC. The variable domain in full, with the rest retrieved from reference TRBV2 and TRBJ2-7, is EPEVTQTPSHQVTQMGQEVILRCVPISNHLYFYWYRQILGQKVEFLVSFYNNEISEKSEIFDDQFSVERPDGSNFTLKIRSTKLEDSAMYFCASSEARGLAGTYEQYFGPGTRLTVT.

With respect to this clonotype: The junction differs from germline at one of its ends, possibly a read error. V gene TRBV27 combines with J gene TRBJ2-1, with 12 bases identical to TRBD2. This CDR3 contains 15 residues. In germline, CDR1 is MNHEY, CDR2 SMNVEV (reference sequence). The CDR3 is CASSFRLAGANEQSF. In DNA, the CDR3 is TGTGCCAGCAGTTTCCGACTAGCGGGAGCTAATGAGCAGTCCTTC.

The chain combines TRBV5-1 with TRBJ2-3, with 12 bases identical to TRBD2. The ends lost 1 base at V and 6 bases at J; junction bases unmatched: 9. The length of the CDR3 is 17 residues. Per germline, CDR1 SGHRS and CDR2 YFSETQ. CDR3 bases: TGCGCCAGCAGCTTGACATCTAGCGGGAGGGCATCGGATACGCAGTATTTT. This sequence encodes CASSLTSSGRASDTQYF.

This clonotype has only a few counts. This chain links TRBV6-2 or TRBV6-3 with TRBJ2-1, with 7 nucleotides matching TRBD2. CDR3 size: 13 residues. J gave up 10 bases and V 2 bases, and 5 bases lay outside the gene matches. Germline V gene data show CDR1 as MNHEY and CDR2 as SVGEGT. CDR3 amino acids: CASSYDQLAEQFF. The CDR3 bases are TGTGCCAGCAGTTACGATCAACTAGCGGAGCAGTTCTTC.

This clonotype was counted at least ten times. This chain links TRBV28 with TRBJ2-1; 7 positions match TRBD2. CDR1 MDHEN and CDR2 SYDVKM come from the germline V gene. V gave up 8 bases and J gave up 8 bases; unmatched junction bases: 18. The CDR3 spans 16 residues. CDR3 sequence reads: CASPPPPGRELYEQFF. DNA for the CDR3: TGTGCCAGCCCACCCCCCCCTGGGAGGGAGTTATATGAGCAGTTCTTC.

This clonotype was seen repeatedly, ten times or more. The chain links TRBV18 to TRBJ1-1; D unclear. Germline assignment: CDR1 KGHSH and CDR2 LQKENI. Trimming took 1 base from V and 1 from J, leaving 13 bases between them. The CDR3 runs to 16 residues. CDR3 in amino acids: CASSPLGPPTNTEAFF. The CDR3 DNA reads as TGTGCCAGCTCACCACTTGGGCCGCCCACGAACACTGAAGCTTTCTTT.

The chain is built from TRBV6-2 or TRBV6-3 and TRBJ1-5; 10 bases fit TRBD1. This CDR3 contains 16 residues. CDR1 is MNHEY and CDR2 is SVGEGT in the germline V gene. J gave up 6 bases and V 7 bases, and 12 bases lay outside the gene matches. The DNA of the CDR3 is TGTGCCAGCACTGACAGGGGGCGAGGGGGCAGTCAGCCCCAGCATTTT. This gives the protein CASTDRGRGGSQPQHF.

This clonotype has only one observation. This chain connects TRBV4-2 to TRBJ2-1; 11 bases align to TRBD2. J gave up 8 bases and V 4 bases, and 4 bases lay outside the gene matches. This CDR3 spans 14 amino acids. Per the germline V gene, CDR1 is LGHNA and CDR2 is YNFKEQ. The CDR3 coding sequence is TGTGCCAGCAGCCCAACTAGCGGGAGCGATGAGCAGTTCTTC. Translation: CASSPTSGSDEQFF.

The table lists this clonotype with a few counts. V usage is TRBV20-1 and J usage is TRBJ1-5; D may be TRBD1 (6 bases). The V gene lost 5 bases and the J gene lost 5 bases, with 16 bases spanning the gap. Germline-derived CDR1 and CDR2 are DFQATT and SNEGSKA (reference sequence). CDR3 length: 14 residues. The CDR3 sequence: CSADRDMADQPQHF. The CDR3 region has the DNA TGCAGTGCTGACCGGGACATGGCTGATCAGCCCCAGCATTTT.

In its sample, this clonotype was seen once. The genes are TRBV29-1 and TRBJ2-7; tentatively, D is TRBD1 (7 bases). Germline assignment: CDR1 SQVTM and CDR2 ANQGSEA. This CDR3 contains 17 residues. V was cut by 1 base and J by 0 bases, with 19 bases left in between. The CDR3 loop reads CSVEGGGGDRGSYEQYF. CDR3 DNA sequence: TGCAGCGTTGAAGGAGGCGGCGGGGACAGAGGCTCCTACGAGCAGTACTTC.

This sequence joins TRBV28 and TRBJ1-2; 8 bases are shared with TRBD1. The CDR3 runs 16 residues. Per the germline V gene, CDR1 is MDHEN and CDR2 is SYDVKM. V lost 4 bases and J lost 4; bases outside the gene matches: 11. The CDR3 reads CASSSPRQGRSYGYTF. The DNA for the CDR3 is TGTGCCAGCAGTTCCCCAAGACAGGGGCGCTCCTATGGCTACACCTTC.

A few counts support this clonotype. V and J are TRBV5-1 and TRBJ2-2, with 9 bases that match TRBD2. CDR1 and CDR2 from the germline V gene are SGHRS and YFSETQ. The CDR3 has 16 amino acids. With V trimmed by 2 bases and J by 1 base, 3 bases remained unmatched. CDR3 nucleotides: TGCGCCAGCAGCTTAAGACTAGCGGTGAACACCGGGGAGCTGTTTTTT. This encodes CASSLRLAVNTGELFF.

This clonotype was seen a few times. The chain combines TRBV3-1 with TRBJ1-2; D not certain. This CDR3 comprises 16 residues. The V gene lost 4 bases and the J gene lost 1 base, with 16 bases spanning the gap. Germline CDR1 is LGHDT and CDR2 is YNNKEL (reference sequence). The CDR3: CASSPSDEELNYGYTF. The DNA for the CDR3 is TGTGCCAGCAGCCCGTCCGATGAAGAGCTTAACTATGGCTACACCTTC.

This clonotype was observed at least ten times. The chain has TRBV7-2 and TRBJ1-1; 9 bases map to TRBD1. The CDR3 runs to 14 residues. CDR1 and CDR2 from the germline V gene are SGHTA and FQGNSA. J lost 7 bases, V lost 7 bases, and 10 bases had no gene match. The CDR3 here is CASKQGAEQVEAFF. DNA for the CDR3: TGTGCCAGCAAACAGGGGGCAGAACAGGTTGAAGCTTTCTTT.

This clonotype was seen ten or more times. The chain employs TRBV20-1 and TRBJ2-7, with TRBD2 matching 9 bases. The CDR3 covers 14 residues. V lost 5 bases to trimming and J lost 6 bases; unmatched junction nucleotides: 11. Germline loops: CDR1 DFQATT, CDR2 SNEGSKA (reference sequence). The CDR3 nucleotides are TGCAGTGCTGAACATATAAGCGGGGGGCCCGAGCAGTACTTC. It translates to CSAEHISGGPEQYF.

This clonotype occurred a few times. The rearrangement uses TRBV30 and TRBJ2-6; D gene ambiguous. Germline lookup yields CDR1 GTSNPN and CDR2 SVGIG (reference sequence). The CDR3 extends over 16 amino acids. Trimming took off 4 bases at V and 4 bases at J, with 17 bases between the two ends. CDR3 DNA: TGTGCCTGGATCCCTAAGGGTGCGGTAGGGGCCAACGTCCTGACTTTC. Protein sequence: CAWIPKGAVGANVLTF.

This clonotype appeared a single time. Being one base from a much bigger clone, this may be a read error. The chain links TRBV2 to TRBJ2-2; D is undetermined. The CDR3 is 14 residues long. Germline CDR1 reads SNHLY; CDR2 reads FYNNEI. The CDR3 sequence is CAGSEMRNTGELFF. The CDR3 nucleotides read TGTGCCGGCAGTGAAATGCGTAACACCGGGGAGCTGTTTTTT.

The sample holds a few counts of this clonotype. The chain links TRBV4-3 to TRBJ2-3; no definite D call. Per germline, CDR1 LGHNA and CDR2 YSLEER. With 6 bases removed from V and 5 bases from J, the gap between germline ends came to 12 bases. The CDR3 is 13 residues long. The DNA for the CDR3 is TGCGCCAGCAGTCCTCGTATGGGAGATACGCAGTATTTT. This sequence encodes CASSPRMGDTQYF.

This clonotype has at least ten counts. The rearrangement joins TRBV30 to TRBJ2-5; no reliable D call. V was cut by 3 bases and J by 5 bases, with 7 bases left in between. From germline, CDR1 is GTSNPN and CDR2 SVGIG (reference sequence). The CDR3 is 11 amino acids. CDR3 amino acids: CAWSGRETQYF. In nucleotides, the CDR3 is TGTGCCTGGAGCGGCCGGGAGACCCAGTACTTC.

The sample holds one count of this clonotype. The chain uses TRBV12-3 or TRBV12-4 and TRBJ2-1; D is unclear. V shed 2 bases and J shed 4 bases, with 9 bases lying between them. The CDR3 is 14 residues long. In DNA, the CDR3 is TGTGCCAGCAGTTTAACGGCCGAGTACAATGAGCAGTTCTTC. This translates into CASSLTAEYNEQFF.

This chain uses TRBV6-2 or TRBV6-3 with TRBJ2-5, with TRBD2 as a possible D gene (6 bases). The CDR3 has 15 residues. Deletions cut 7 bases from V and 4 bases from J, with 19 bases between. The germline gives CDR1 MNHEY, CDR2 SVGEGT. CDR3 protein: CASTKTRVGGETQYF. The CDR3 DNA reads TGTGCCAGCACAAAGACTAGAGTAGGAGGAGAGACCCAGTACTTC.